This T cell receptor beta chain was sequenced for a study of OX40 agonist ivuxolimab in advanced cancers. Here immunoSEQ multiplex PCR was the method, and the copy in TCRdb shows in-frame clones only, minus some. Of under 150,000 clones in the sample, about nine tenths were seen once. V was clipped by 4 bases and J by 1 base, with 10 bases between them. In germline, CDR1 is SEHNR, CDR2 FQNEAQ (reference sequence). CDR3 length: 14 amino acids. This receptor was identified in an adult with an advanced solid tumor such as melanoma, head and neck, liver or kidney cancer. The rearrangement joins TRBV7-9 to TRBJ1-2; D is unclear. The source material was CD4+ or CD8+ T cells sorted from blood, sampled in a trial of the OX40 agonist ivuxolimab. The CDR3 nucleotides read TGTGCCAGCAGCTCAGCACACCTTAACTATGGCTACACCTTC. Residues: CASSSAHLNYGYTF.